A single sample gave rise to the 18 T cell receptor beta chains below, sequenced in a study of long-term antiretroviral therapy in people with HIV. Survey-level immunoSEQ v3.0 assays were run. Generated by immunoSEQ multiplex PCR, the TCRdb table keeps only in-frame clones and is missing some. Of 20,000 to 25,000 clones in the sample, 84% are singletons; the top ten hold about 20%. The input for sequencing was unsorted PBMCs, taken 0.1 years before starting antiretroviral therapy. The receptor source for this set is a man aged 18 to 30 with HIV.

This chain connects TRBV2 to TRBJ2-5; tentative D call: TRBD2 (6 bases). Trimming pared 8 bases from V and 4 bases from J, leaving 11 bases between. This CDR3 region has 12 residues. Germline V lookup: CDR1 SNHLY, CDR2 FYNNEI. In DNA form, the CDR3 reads TGTGCCAGCTGGAGGGGCGGAGAGACCCAGTACTTC. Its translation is CASWRGGETQYF.

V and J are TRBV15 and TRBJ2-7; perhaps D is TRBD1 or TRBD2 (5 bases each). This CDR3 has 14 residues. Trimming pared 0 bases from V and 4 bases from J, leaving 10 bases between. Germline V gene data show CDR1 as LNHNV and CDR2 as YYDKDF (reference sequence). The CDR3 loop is CATSRDQGRYEQYF. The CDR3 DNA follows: TGTGCCACCAGCAGAGATCAGGGACGGTACGAGCAGTACTTC.

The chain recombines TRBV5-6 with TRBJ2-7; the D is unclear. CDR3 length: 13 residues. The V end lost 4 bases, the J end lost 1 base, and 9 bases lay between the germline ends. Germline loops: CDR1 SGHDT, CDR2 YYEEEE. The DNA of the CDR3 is TGTGCCAGCAGCCTCGTCGGTTCCTACGAGCAGTACTTC. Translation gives CASSLVGSYEQYF.

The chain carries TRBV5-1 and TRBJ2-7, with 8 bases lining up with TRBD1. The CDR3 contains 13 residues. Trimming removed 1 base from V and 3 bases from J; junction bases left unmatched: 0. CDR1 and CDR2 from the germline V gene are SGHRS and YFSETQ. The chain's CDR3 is CASSLTGGYEQYF. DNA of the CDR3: TGCGCCAGCAGCTTGACAGGGGGCTACGAGCAGTACTTC.

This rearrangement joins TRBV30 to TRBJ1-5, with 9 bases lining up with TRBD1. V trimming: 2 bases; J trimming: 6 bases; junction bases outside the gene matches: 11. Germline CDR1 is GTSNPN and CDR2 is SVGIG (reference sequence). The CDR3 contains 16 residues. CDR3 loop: CAWSTGGPGSGQPQHF. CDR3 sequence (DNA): TGTGCCTGGAGTACAGGGGGCCCGGGCTCTGGTCAGCCCCAGCATTTT. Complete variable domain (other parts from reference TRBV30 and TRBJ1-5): SQTIHQWPATLVQPVGSPLSLECTVEGTSNPNLYWYRQAAGRGLQLLFYSVGIGQISSEVPQNLSASRPQDRQFILSSKKLLLSDSGFYLCAWSTGGPGSGQPQHFGDGTRLSIL.

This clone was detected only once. The CDR3 coding sequence is TGTGCCTCCTCGGCGGAGGAAGACACAGATACGCAGTATTTT. This encodes CASSAEEDTDTQYF. V is TRBV30 and J is TRBJ2-3, with D possibly being TRBD2 (5 bases). Germline-derived CDR1 and CDR2 are GTSNPN and SVGIG (reference sequence). The V end lost 7 bases, the J end lost 2 bases, and 16 bases lay between the germline ends. This CDR3 is built from 14 residues. Variable domain in full (rest from reference TRBV30 and TRBJ2-3): SQTIHQWPATLVQPVGSPLSLECTVEGTSNPNLYWYRQAAGRGLQLLFYSVGIGQISSEVPQNLSASRPQDRQFILSSKKLLLSDSGFYLCASSAEEDTDTQYFGPGTRLTVL.

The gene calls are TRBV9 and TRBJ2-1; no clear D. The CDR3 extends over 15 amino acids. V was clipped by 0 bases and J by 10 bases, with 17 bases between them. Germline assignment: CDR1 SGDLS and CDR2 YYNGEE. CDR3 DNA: TGTGCCAGCAGCGTAGACGGACGGTCACTCTCGGAGCAGTTCTTC. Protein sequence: CASSVDGRSLSEQFF.

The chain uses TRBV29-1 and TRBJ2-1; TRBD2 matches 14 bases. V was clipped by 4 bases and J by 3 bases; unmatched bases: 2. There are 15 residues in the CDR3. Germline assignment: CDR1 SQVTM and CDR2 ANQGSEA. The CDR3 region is CSVVGLAGDYNEQFF. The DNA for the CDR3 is TGCAGCGTTGTGGGACTAGCGGGAGACTACAATGAGCAGTTCTTC.

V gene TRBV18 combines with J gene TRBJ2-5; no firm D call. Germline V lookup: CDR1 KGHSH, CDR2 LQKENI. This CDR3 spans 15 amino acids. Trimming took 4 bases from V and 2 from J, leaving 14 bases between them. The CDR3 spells CASSLLSGIQETQYF. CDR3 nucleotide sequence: TGTGCCAGCTCACTTCTCAGTGGGATTCAAGAGACCCAGTACTTC.

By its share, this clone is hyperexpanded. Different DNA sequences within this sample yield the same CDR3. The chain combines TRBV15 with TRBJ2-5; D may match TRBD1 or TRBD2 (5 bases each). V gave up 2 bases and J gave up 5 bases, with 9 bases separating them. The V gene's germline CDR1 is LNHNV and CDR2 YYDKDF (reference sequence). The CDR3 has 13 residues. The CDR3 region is CATSRYGGETQYF. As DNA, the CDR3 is TGTGCCACCAGCAGATATGGGGGTGAGACCCAGTACTTC.

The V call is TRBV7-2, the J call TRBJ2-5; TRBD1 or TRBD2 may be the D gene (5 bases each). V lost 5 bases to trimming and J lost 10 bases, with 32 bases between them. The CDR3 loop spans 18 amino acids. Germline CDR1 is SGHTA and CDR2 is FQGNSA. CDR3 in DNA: TGTGCCAGCAGCCGCCACCGGGATGGGACGAAAAACGGCGGTGGCCAGTACTTC. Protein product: CASSRHRDGTKNGGGQYF.

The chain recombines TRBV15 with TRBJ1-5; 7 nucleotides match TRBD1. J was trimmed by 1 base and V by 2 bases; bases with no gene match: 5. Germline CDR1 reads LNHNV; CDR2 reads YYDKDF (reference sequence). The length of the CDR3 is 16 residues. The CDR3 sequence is CATSRPGQTSNQPQHF. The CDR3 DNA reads TGTGCCACCAGCAGACCGGGACAGACGAGCAATCAGCCCCAGCATTTT.

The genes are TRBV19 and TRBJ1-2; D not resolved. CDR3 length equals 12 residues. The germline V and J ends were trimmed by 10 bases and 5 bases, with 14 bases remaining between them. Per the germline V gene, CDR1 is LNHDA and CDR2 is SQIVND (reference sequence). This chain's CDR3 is CATTRGRYGYTF. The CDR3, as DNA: TGTGCCACTACACGAGGGCGGTATGGCTACACCTTC.

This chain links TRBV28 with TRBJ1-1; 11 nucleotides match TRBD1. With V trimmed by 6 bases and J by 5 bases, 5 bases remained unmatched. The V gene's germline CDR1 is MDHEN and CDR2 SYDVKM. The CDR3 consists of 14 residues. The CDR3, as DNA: TGTGCCAGCAGGGTCCGGGACAGGGGGACTGAAGCTTTCTTT. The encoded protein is CASRVRDRGTEAFF.

The CDR3 DNA is TGTGCCAGCTCACCCGCGACAGGGGGCAACACTGAAGCTTTCTTT. Translation gives CASSPATGGNTEAFF. The V call is TRBV18, the J call TRBJ1-1; 10 nucleotides match TRBD1. Germline values: CDR1 KGHSH, CDR2 LQKENI. J was trimmed by 2 bases and V by 3 bases; bases with no gene match: 3. The CDR3 covers 15 residues.

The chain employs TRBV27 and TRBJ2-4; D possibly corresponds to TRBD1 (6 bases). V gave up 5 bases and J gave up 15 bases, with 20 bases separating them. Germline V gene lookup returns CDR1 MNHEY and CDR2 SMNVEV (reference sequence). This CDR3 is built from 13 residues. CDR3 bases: TGTGCCAGCAGTGGGGGAACAGGGAACGTTCTGTACTTC. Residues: CASSGGTGNVLYF.

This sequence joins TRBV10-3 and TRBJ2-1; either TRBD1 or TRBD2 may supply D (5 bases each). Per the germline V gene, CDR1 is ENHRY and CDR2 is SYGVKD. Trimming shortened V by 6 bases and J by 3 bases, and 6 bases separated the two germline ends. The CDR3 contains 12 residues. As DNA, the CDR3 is TGTGCCATCAGGGGGGACTACAATGAGCAGTTCTTC. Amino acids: CAIRGDYNEQFF.

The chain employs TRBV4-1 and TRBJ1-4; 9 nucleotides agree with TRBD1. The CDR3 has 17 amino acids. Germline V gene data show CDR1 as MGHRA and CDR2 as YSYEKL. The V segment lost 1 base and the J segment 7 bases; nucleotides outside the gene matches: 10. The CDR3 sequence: CASSQGGVQGAGEKLFF. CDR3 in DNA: TGCGCCAGCAGCCAAGGGGGAGTACAGGGGGCAGGTGAAAAACTGTTTTTT.